This TCR beta chain was documented in a study of blood T cell repertoires in COVID-19. Study-wide background: The origin of the acute and convalescent COVID-19 samples was the United States, Italy and Spain. T cells, B-cell-depleted T cells, or PBMCs provided the cDNA or gDNA that served as material.

Per germline, CDR1 SQVTM and CDR2 ANQGSEA. This CDR3 spans 15 amino acids. Germline trimming cut 8 bases from V and 4 bases from J; bases unmatched to any gene: 16. TCRdb's table, derived via immunoSEQ multiplex PCR, lists solely in-frame clones and lacks some. The sample includes roughly 290,000 clones, around nine tenths seen only once; the top ten take about 1.8%. This clone was seen just once. Either two negative PCRs, clearance, or symptom resolution qualified Cohort 3 donors as recovered. Sequenced sample: PBMCs or T cells enriched from blood (not recorded which). The origin of this receptor is a woman aged 40 to 55 who had recovered from COVID-19. V and J are TRBV29-1 and TRBJ1-2; TRBD1 matches 7 bases. The CDR3 sequence is CSLSGTETMGYGYTF. The CDR3 DNA reads as TGCAGCCTCTCCGGGACAGAAACTATGGGCTATGGCTACACCTTC.